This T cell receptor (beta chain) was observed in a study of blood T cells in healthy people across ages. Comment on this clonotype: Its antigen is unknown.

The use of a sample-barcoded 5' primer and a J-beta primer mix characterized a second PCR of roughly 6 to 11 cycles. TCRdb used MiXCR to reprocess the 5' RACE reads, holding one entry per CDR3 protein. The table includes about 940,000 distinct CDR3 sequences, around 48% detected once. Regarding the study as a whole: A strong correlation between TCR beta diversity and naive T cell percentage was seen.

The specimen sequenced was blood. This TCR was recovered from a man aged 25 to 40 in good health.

The CDR3 loop reads CSARLGTYGYTF. CDR3 nucleotide sequence: TGCAGTGCTAGATTGGGGACCTATGGCTACACCTTC. This rearrangement joins TRBV20-1 to TRBJ1-2; TRBD1 might be the D (5 bases). V gave up 2 bases and J gave up 4 bases, with 8 bases separating them. Per the germline V gene, CDR1 is DFQATT and CDR2 is SNEGSKA (reference sequence). This CDR3 has 12 amino acids.